The next 30 T cell receptor beta chains were all read from a single sample in a study of blood T cells in healthy people across ages. The second PCR ran about 6 to 12 cycles with a sample-barcoded 5' primer and J-beta primers. TCRdb ran MiXCR on the 5' RACE reads and lists one entry per CDR3 protein. Altogether 1.4 million or so distinct CDR3 sequences are present, roughly 43% being singletons, with the ten largest covering approximately 4%. Sequenced sample: blood. The receptors come from a woman under 30 in good health.

This clonotype was found a few times. This chain uses TRBV7-2 with TRBJ1-2; 10 bases are a match to TRBD1. This CDR3 has 17 residues. J was trimmed by 2 bases and V by 6 bases; bases with no gene match: 12. CDR1 and CDR2 from the germline V gene are SGHTA and FQGNSA. CDR3 sequence: CASSNGGTGATNYGYTF. CDR3 nucleotide sequence: TGTGCCAGCAGTAACGGAGGGACAGGGGCCACCAACTATGGCTACACCTTC.

Only a few counts were recorded for this clonotype. The chain combines TRBV18 with TRBJ2-7, with 8 positions matching TRBD2. Germline CDR1 KGHSH, CDR2 LQKENI. CDR3 length: 16 residues. Trimming took 2 bases from V and 0 from J; bases not matched to a gene: 6. CDR3 coding DNA: TGTGCCAGCTCACCAATCGGCAGCGGGAGCTCCTACGAGCAGTACTTC. Translation: CASSPIGSGSSYEQYF.

The V gene is TRBV30, the J gene TRBJ2-7; D not resolved. Trimming took 1 base from V and 2 from J, leaving 9 bases between them. The CDR3 covers 13 residues. CDR1 and CDR2 (germline): GTSNPN, SVGIG (reference sequence). The CDR3 nucleotides read TGTGCCTGGAGTGCAAGTATCACCTACGAGCAGTACTTC. Translating gives CAWSASITYEQYF.

This clonotype has a handful of counts. The genes are TRBV30 and TRBJ1-2; TRBD1 is a possible D gene (6 bases). Germline V gives CDR1 GTSNPN, CDR2 SVGIG (reference sequence). V lost 3 bases and J 2 bases, leaving 10 bases between the germline ends. The CDR3 loop spans 13 amino acids. This chain's CDR3 is CAWSWGRNYGYTF. The CDR3 DNA reads TGTGCCTGGAGCTGGGGGCGCAACTATGGCTACACCTTC.

This chain joins TRBV7-2 and TRBJ1-4; D is undetermined. The CDR3 is made up of 15 amino acids. The germline V gene has CDR1 SGHTA and CDR2 FQGNSA. Trimming took 3 bases from V and 0 from J, leaving 8 bases between them. For the CDR3, the DNA is TGTGCCAGCAGCTTGAGACTCACAACTAATGAAAAACTGTTTTTT. Translating gives CASSLRLTTNEKLFF. The entire variable domain, with the rest obtained from reference TRBV7-2 and TRBJ1-4, is as follows: GAGVSQSPSNKVTEKGKDVELRCDPISGHTALYWYRQSLGQGLEFLIYFQGNSAPDKSGLPSDRFSAERTGGSVSTLTIQRTQQEDSAVYLCASSLRLTTNEKLFFGSGTQLSVL.

This CDR3 is CSAGPAAEAFF. The CDR3, as DNA: TGCAGCGCCGGACCGGCGGCTGAAGCTTTCTTT. This rearrangement joins TRBV29-1 to TRBJ1-1, with D unclear. V was trimmed by 7 bases and J by 6 bases, leaving 12 bases between them. This CDR3 spans 11 amino acids. Per germline, CDR1 SQVTM and CDR2 ANQGSEA.

This clonotype has more than one count but fewer than ten. This chain joins TRBV5-1 and TRBJ2-3; no clear D. The CDR3 has 13 amino acids. Germline V CDR1 and CDR2: SGHRS, YFSETQ. The ends were cut back, 2 bases at V and 4 bases at J, with 8 bases in the middle. The CDR3 bases are TGCGCCAGCAGCTTACCGAGTCCAGATACGCAGTATTTT. It yields the protein CASSLPSPDTQYF.

A single count supports this clonotype. The rearrangement links TRBV7-3 to TRBJ2-2; D may be TRBD2 (5 bases). V was cut by 4 bases and J by 9 bases, with 6 bases left in between. CDR3 length: 11 residues. Germline V gene sequence: CDR1 SGHTA, CDR2 FQGTGA. CDR3 nucleotide sequence: TGTGCCAGCAGCTCCGGGAGGGAGCTGTTTTTT. Its protein is CASSSGRELFF.

This clonotype came up once. The chain employs TRBV10-2 and TRBJ2-1; 9 bases agree with TRBD2. This CDR3 contains 16 residues. J was trimmed by 13 bases and V by 7 bases; bases with no gene match: 20. Germline V CDR1 and CDR2: WSHSY, SAAADI. CDR3 residues: CASNQWETSGKVTQFF. The DNA of the CDR3 is TGCGCCAGCAACCAATGGGAGACTAGCGGAAAGGTGACCCAGTTCTTC.

The chain is built from TRBV27 and TRBJ1-1, with a weak D call TRBD1 (5 bases). The germline V gene has CDR1 MNHEY and CDR2 SMNVEV (reference sequence). CDR3 size: 15 residues. The V and J ends lost 1 base and 0 bases respectively, with 9 bases between them. CDR3 in amino acids: CASSLFRGLNTEAFF. CDR3 DNA sequence: TGTGCCAGCAGTTTATTTAGGGGCTTGAACACTGAAGCTTTCTTT.

J is TRBJ2-5 and V is TRBV20-1; 7 positions match TRBD2. The J call may be in error: the DNA end matches TRBJ2-7 better. The CDR3 covers 14 residues. From germline, CDR1 is DFQATT and CDR2 SNEGSKA (reference sequence). CDR3 amino acids: CSARDLGGTCEQYF. The CDR3 DNA reads TGCAGTGCTAGAGATCTGGGAGGGACCTGCGAGCAGTACTTC.

J is TRBJ2-7 and V is TRBV7-9; TRBD2 matches at 10 bases. The V gene's germline CDR1 is SEHNR and CDR2 FQNEAQ (reference sequence). J lost 3 bases, V lost 1 base, and 3 bases had no gene match. The CDR3 contains 15 residues. CDR3 sequence reads: CASSLGGLADYEQYF. In nucleotides, the CDR3 is TGTGCCAGCAGCTTAGGCGGACTAGCGGACTACGAGCAGTACTTC. The complete variable domain, with remaining parts taken from reference TRBV7-9 and TRBJ2-7, reads DTGVSQNPRHKITKRGQNVTFRCDPISEHNRLYWYRQTLGQGPEFLTYFQNEAQLEKSRLLSDRFSAERPKGSFSTLEIQRTEQGDSAMYLCASSLGGLADYEQYFGPGTRLTVT.

CDR3 in DNA: TGCAGCGTTGAAGGGGGGGCAAGATATGGCTACACCTTC. Translation gives CSVEGGARYGYTF. The chain links TRBV29-1 to TRBJ1-2; a possible D gene is TRBD1 (6 bases). Trimming removed 1 base at V and 5 bases at J, with 11 bases between. The CDR3 extends over 13 amino acids. Germline loops: CDR1 SQVTM, CDR2 ANQGSEA.

The chain joins TRBV25-1 to TRBJ2-3, with D possibly TRBD1 on 6 matching bases. The germline V and J ends were trimmed by 4 bases and 8 bases, with 16 bases remaining between them. From germline, CDR1 is MGHDK and CDR2 SYGVNS. There are 14 residues in the CDR3. For the CDR3, the DNA is TGTGCCAGCAGTGGAGCCGGGACATTGGGTACGCAGTATTTT. It translates to CASSGAGTLGTQYF.

This clonotype was recorded a few times. V and J are TRBV10-3 and TRBJ2-2, with D unresolved. Germline V gene sequence: CDR1 ENHRY, CDR2 SYGVKD. The CDR3 loop spans 12 amino acids. Trimming removed 6 bases at V and 2 bases at J, with 4 bases between. The CDR3 protein is CAIRANTGELFF. CDR3 bases: TGTGCCATCAGAGCAAACACCGGGGAGCTGTTTTTT.

A few counts support this clonotype. The rearrangement links TRBV7-2 to TRBJ2-3; weak D call: TRBD2 (6 bases). Germline CDR1 is SGHTA and CDR2 is FQGNSA. Trimming shortened V by 2 bases and J by 0 bases, and 15 bases separated the two germline ends. This CDR3 spans 17 amino acids. The CDR3 sequence: CASSLLGRDTSTDTQYF. The CDR3 nucleotides read TGTGCCAGCAGCTTACTCGGGAGAGATACTAGCACAGATACGCAGTATTTT.

This clonotype was picked up a small number of times. The V call is TRBV28, the J call TRBJ2-1, with 14 bases matching TRBD2. This CDR3 spans 17 amino acids. The junction had 8 bases not matched to a gene; V was cut back by 6 bases and J by 4 bases. From germline, CDR1 is MDHEN and CDR2 SYDVKM. CDR3 loop: CASSSGLAGGKYNEQFF. CDR3 in DNA: TGTGCCAGCAGCTCCGGACTAGCGGGAGGTAAATACAATGAGCAGTTCTTC.

V usage is TRBV20-1 and J usage is TRBJ1-1, with 10 bases identical to TRBD1. Unmatched junction bases numbered 9, after V lost 5 bases and J lost 3 bases. The CDR3 contains 15 residues. Germline V CDR1 and CDR2: DFQATT, SNEGSKA (reference sequence). CDR3 region: CSAPTDRGLYTEAFF. The CDR3 DNA reads TGCAGTGCTCCAACTGACAGGGGGCTGTACACTGAAGCTTTCTTT.

This clonotype has more than one count but fewer than ten. V usage is TRBV4-3 and J usage is TRBJ2-7; tentative D call: TRBD1 (5 bases). This CDR3 has 15 residues. Per the germline V gene, CDR1 is LGHNA and CDR2 is YSLEER. V was shortened by 3 bases and J by 4 bases, with 16 bases between the two germline ends. The CDR3 DNA is TGCGCCAGCAGCCACTCAGGTACAGGTGGTTACGAGCAGTACTTC. It specifies CASSHSGTGGYEQYF.

This clonotype showed up just a few times. This chain links TRBV12-5 with TRBJ2-5; a possible D gene is TRBD1 (5 bases). Between the trimmed V and J ends, which lost 3 bases and 2 bases, there was a span of 7 bases. From germline, CDR1 is LGHNT and CDR2 FRNRAP. The CDR3 runs 13 residues. CDR3 region: CASGFGQQETQYF. The CDR3 DNA reads as TGTGCTAGTGGTTTTGGACAACAAGAGACCCAGTACTTC.

The CDR3 is CASIKGLGDSSGYTF. The DNA of the CDR3 is TGTGCCAGCATCAAGGGGCTCGGGGATTCTAGTGGCTACACCTTC. The chain uses TRBV7-9 and TRBJ1-2; weak D call: TRBD1 (5 bases). Trimming pared 7 bases from V and 7 bases from J, leaving 22 bases between. Germline-derived CDR1 and CDR2 are SEHNR and FQNEAQ (reference sequence). This CDR3 region has 15 residues.

The sample holds a few counts of this clonotype. The gene calls are TRBV7-6 and TRBJ2-5, with a possible D match to TRBD2 (5 bases). The CDR3 has 16 residues. Looked up from germline, CDR1 is SGHVS and CDR2 is FNYEAQ. Trimming stripped 0 bases from V and 2 bases from J, with 13 bases between. The CDR3 spells CASSLASTRVQETQYF. The CDR3 DNA sequence: TGTGCCAGCAGCTTAGCCTCAACTAGAGTTCAAGAGACCCAGTACTTC. Variable domain in full (rest from reference TRBV7-6 and TRBJ2-5): GAGVSQSPRYKVTKRGQDVALRCDPISGHVSLYWYRQALGQGPEFLTYFNYEAQQDKSGLPNDRFSAERPEGSISTLTIQRTEQRDSAMYRCASSLASTRVQETQYFGPGTRLLVL.

This clonotype was observed once. The chain has TRBV11-1 and TRBJ1-1; D gene unclear. V was pared by 1 base and J by 0 bases, with 15 bases between. Germline loops: CDR1 SGHAT, CDR2 FQDESV (reference sequence). The length of the CDR3 is 17 residues. This CDR3 is CASSLVRFGNLNTEAFF. DNA of the CDR3: TGTGCCAGCAGCTTAGTTCGCTTCGGGAATTTGAACACTGAAGCTTTCTTT.

The rearrangement joins TRBV7-9 to TRBJ1-1; tentative D call: TRBD1 (6 bases). Germline V gene lookup returns CDR1 SEHNR and CDR2 FQNEAQ (reference sequence). This CDR3 region has 15 residues. Trimming took 5 bases from V and 4 from J, leaving 17 bases between them. CDR3 amino acids: CASSIHQGSGTEAFF. The CDR3 DNA reads as TGTGCCAGCAGCATCCACCAGGGGTCGGGCACTGAAGCTTTCTTT. Full variable domain (rest looked up from reference TRBV7-9 and TRBJ1-1): DTGVSQNPRHKITKRGQNVTFRCDPISEHNRLYWYRQTLGQGPEFLTYFQNEAQLEKSRLLSDRFSAERPKGSFSTLEIQRTEQGDSAMYLCASSIHQGSGTEAFFGQGTRLTVV.

Only a few counts were recorded for this clonotype. CDR3 DNA sequence: TGTGCCAGCAGCCAAGATCGGCCGGGATCCCGCGACGGCAACACTGAAGCTTTCTTT. Its protein is CASSQDRPGSRDGNTEAFF. This sequence joins TRBV4-2 and TRBJ1-1; D gene unclear. The length of the CDR3 is 19 residues. Trimming left V 0 bases short and J 2 bases short, with 22 bases between. Germline-derived CDR1 and CDR2 are LGHNA and YNFKEQ.

This clonotype has only a few counts. V gene TRBV24-1 combines with J gene TRBJ2-3; TRBD1 aligns across 8 bases. CDR3 length: 14 amino acids. Trimming took 7 bases from V and 2 from J; bases not matched to a gene: 4. Per the germline V gene, CDR1 is KGHDR and CDR2 is SFDVKD. For the CDR3, the DNA is TGTGCCACCAGCGGGACAGGAATCACAGATACGCAGTATTTT. Its protein product is CATSGTGITDTQYF.

The V gene is TRBV13, the J gene TRBJ1-4; no reliable D call. CDR1 is PRHDT and CDR2 is FYEKMQ in the germline V gene (reference sequence). V lost 3 bases and J lost 7, with 15 bases in between. This CDR3 comprises 15 residues. The CDR3 spells CASSFRGISGEKLFF. CDR3 coding DNA: TGTGCCAGCAGCTTTCGAGGGATTTCGGGTGAAAAACTGTTTTTT.

This clonotype was recorded a few times. The V gene is TRBV12-3 or TRBV12-4, the J gene TRBJ2-7, with 11 nucleotides matching TRBD2. The CDR3 is made up of 14 amino acids. The J segment lost 5 bases and the V segment lost 5 bases, leaving 5 bases of the junction unmatched. In DNA, the CDR3 is TGTGCCAGCAGTGGATCGACTAGCGGGAACGAGCAGTACTTC. Translated: CASSGSTSGNEQYF.

This clonotype was recorded a few times. The rearrangement uses TRBV7-9 and TRBJ2-3; perhaps TRBD2 as D (5 bases). The germline CDR1 and CDR2 sequences are SEHNR and FQNEAQ (reference sequence). The CDR3 has 14 amino acids. Trimming cost V 7 bases and J 0 bases, with 11 bases left between them. The CDR3 DNA reads as TGTGCCAGCACTACGGGGTTTAGCACAGATACGCAGTATTTT. It codes for CASTTGFSTDTQYF.

The chain links TRBV6-5 to TRBJ2-1; the D call may be TRBD1 or TRBD2 (5 bases each). The V and J ends lost 6 bases and 0 bases respectively, with 15 bases between them. This CDR3 contains 16 residues. Germline V gene sequence: CDR1 MNHEY, CDR2 SVGAGI. In DNA form, the CDR3 reads TGTGCCAGCAGCACCGGGACCCCGGTCTCCTACAATGAGCAGTTCTTC. This gives the protein CASSTGTPVSYNEQFF.